This entry lists 14 T cell receptor beta chains sequenced from one sample in a study of CD8 T cells in Susac syndrome. cDNA came from roughly 0.5 to 1 ug RNA primed by random hexamers. TCRdb fed the immunoSEQ multiplex PCR reads into MiXCR, producing one record per CDR3 protein. The repertoire holds 250,000 to 300,000 distinct CDR3 sequences, with roughly 81% as singletons. Sequenced sample: CD8+ T cells from PBMCs. Every receptor here comes from a human donor with multiple sclerosis.

The gene calls are TRBV28 and TRBJ2-7; no firm D call. This CDR3 has 15 residues. Trimming took off 6 bases at V and 2 bases at J, with 17 bases between the two ends. Germline V gene data show CDR1 as MDHEN and CDR2 as SYDVKM. This CDR3 is CASSRTGRPPYEQYF. DNA for the CDR3: TGTGCCAGCAGCCGTACCGGGCGGCCCCCCTACGAGCAGTACTTC.

CDR3 sequence: CASSLLSSGNGYTF. The CDR3 region has the DNA TGTGCCAGCAGTTTATTATCGTCGGGGAATGGCTACACCTTC. The chain links TRBV28 to TRBJ1-2; D not resolved. The V end lost 1 base, the J end lost 6 bases, and 12 bases lay between the germline ends. Germline V lookup: CDR1 MDHEN, CDR2 SYDVKM. The CDR3 has 14 amino acids.

This chain uses TRBV6-5 with TRBJ2-7, with 7 positions matching TRBD1. V gave up 4 bases and J gave up 0 bases; unmatched junction bases: 9. Germline CDR1 reads MNHEY; CDR2 reads SVGAGI. This CDR3 has 16 residues. CDR3 sequence (DNA): TGTGCCAGCAGTTCATTAAAGACAGGGTCCTCCTACGAGCAGTACTTC. Translated: CASSSLKTGSSYEQYF.

The chain employs TRBV9 and TRBJ1-1; no definite D call. Germline V gives CDR1 SGDLS, CDR2 YYNGEE. The CDR3 totals 13 residues. V was trimmed by 7 bases and J by 3 bases, leaving 13 bases between them. The CDR3, as DNA: TGTGCCAGCTGCGGCGGGAGTCACACTGAAGCTTTCTTT. Its translation is CASCGGSHTEAFF.

The chain couples TRBV28 to TRBJ2-5; 8 bases match TRBD2. V trimming: 7 bases; J trimming: 2 bases; junction bases outside the gene matches: 12. CDR1 is MDHEN, CDR2 SYDVKM, per germline. The CDR3 consists of 16 residues. CDR3 sequence: CASTYGTRSFQETQYF. The CDR3 DNA is TGTGCCAGCACCTACGGGACTAGGAGTTTTCAAGAGACCCAGTACTTC. Using reference TRBV28 and TRBJ2-5 for the parts outside the CDR3, the full variable domain is DVKVTQSSRYLVKRTGEKVFLECVQDMDHENMFWYRQDPGLGLRLIYFSYDVKMKEKGDIPEGYSVSREKKERFSLILESASTNQTSMYLCASTYGTRSFQETQYFGPGTRLLVL.

The chain employs TRBV12-3 or TRBV12-4 and TRBJ1-5; unclear D gene. The ends were cut back, 8 bases at V and 0 bases at J, with 8 bases in the middle. The CDR3 loop spans 13 amino acids. The CDR3 here is CASGYISNQPQHF. CDR3 DNA: TGTGCCAGCGGATATATTAGCAATCAGCCCCAGCATTTT.

This clonotype has only one observation. This sequence joins TRBV30 and TRBJ1-5; 10 nucleotides align to TRBD1. Trimming at V came to 3 bases and at J to 4 bases, leaving 9 bases not matched to a gene. There are 16 residues in the CDR3. In germline, CDR1 is GTSNPN, CDR2 SVGIG (reference sequence). The CDR3: CAWSGDRDRGNQPQHF. The CDR3 DNA follows: TGTGCCTGGAGCGGCGACCGGGACAGGGGAAATCAGCCCCAGCATTTT.

Only a few counts were recorded for this clonotype. This CDR3 is CASSTRDYYNEQFF. The CDR3 DNA sequence: TGTGCCAGCAGCACCCGGGACTACTACAATGAGCAGTTCTTC. The J gene is TRBJ2-1, the V gene TRBV9, with 7 bases lining up with TRBD2. The CDR3 sequence is 14 residues long. With 4 bases clipped from V and 3 bases from J, the junction kept 4 bases outside the gene matches. Germline V gene lookup returns CDR1 SGDLS and CDR2 YYNGEE. The entire variable domain, with the rest obtained from reference TRBV9 and TRBJ2-1, is as follows: DSGVTQTPKHLITATGQRVTLRCSPRSGDLSVYWYQQSLDQGLQFLIQYYNGEERAKGNILERFSAQQFPDLHSELNLSSLELGDSALYFCASSTRDYYNEQFFGPGTRLTVL.

This chain links TRBV9 with TRBJ1-2, with D unresolved. Germline CDR1 reads SGDLS; CDR2 reads YYNGEE. The CDR3 is made up of 15 amino acids. V dropped 6 bases and J dropped 8 bases, with 23 bases sitting between them. CDR3 amino acids: CASNPSAGRGGGYTF. The CDR3 bases are TGTGCCAGCAACCCAAGCGCCGGTCGGGGAGGGGGCTACACCTTC. Using reference TRBV9 and TRBJ1-2 for the parts outside the CDR3, the full variable domain is DSGVTQTPKHLITATGQRVTLRCSPRSGDLSVYWYQQSLDQGLQFLIQYYNGEERAKGNILERFSAQQFPDLHSELNLSSLELGDSALYFCASNPSAGRGGGYTFGSGTRLTVV.

The chain combines TRBV7-9 with TRBJ1-5, with D hard to call. Germline V gene lookup returns CDR1 SEHNR and CDR2 FQNEAQ (reference sequence). This CDR3 spans 11 amino acids. The CDR3 spells CDTRADQPQHF. CDR3 sequence (DNA): TGTGATACGCGGGCTGATCAGCCCCAGCATTTT. The full variable domain, rest sourced from reference TRBV7-9 and TRBJ1-5, is DTGVSQNPRHKITKRGQNVTFRCDPISEHNRLYWYRQTLGQGPEFLTYFQNEAQLEKSRLLSDRFSAERPKGSFSTLEIQRTEQGDSAMYLCDTRADQPQHFGDGTRLSIL.

The genes are TRBV2 and TRBJ2-7, with no clear D. The CDR3 runs 11 residues. The V gene lost 8 bases and the J gene lost 0 bases, with 5 bases spanning the gap. CDR1 is SNHLY, CDR2 FYNNEI, per germline. CDR3 protein: CASQSSYEQYF. In nucleotides, the CDR3 is TGTGCCAGCCAGAGCTCCTACGAGCAGTACTTC.

The chain employs TRBV28 and TRBJ1-1; 7 bases are a match to TRBD1. Germline V CDR1 and CDR2: MDHEN, SYDVKM. There are 11 residues in the CDR3. V shed 5 bases, J shed 12 bases, and the junction held 6 bases outside the gene matches. The CDR3 DNA reads TGTGCCAGCAGTCCTGACAGGGTACCTTTCTTT. It codes for CASSPDRVPFF.

The chain uses TRBV6-1 and TRBJ2-7; 12 positions match TRBD2. The CDR3 has 16 residues. The V gene end was trimmed by 6 bases and the J gene end by 3 bases; junction bases not matched to a gene: 9. Germline CDR1 is MNHNS and CDR2 is SASEGT. CDR3 residues: CASSHHRTSGIYEQYF. CDR3 in DNA: TGTGCCAGCAGCCACCACCGGACTAGCGGGATCTACGAGCAGTACTTC.

The chain employs TRBV7-9 and TRBJ1-6; D gene uncertain. The CDR3 spans 14 residues. Trimming cost V 5 bases and J 5 bases, with 10 bases left between them. Germline CDR1 is SEHNR and CDR2 is FQNEAQ (reference sequence). The CDR3 region has the DNA TGTGCCAGCAGCCCGGAGAGGGATAATTCACCCCTCCACTTT. It translates to CASSPERDNSPLHF.